The 27 T cell receptor beta chains below were found in one sample sequenced in a study of shared clonotypes between healthy human individuals (TCRdb year 2020). The method was the immunoSEQ multiplex PCR assay. Entries here come from immuneACCESS through TCRdb and include only in-frame sequences with V and J called. Some clones fail to appear in such tables; in the studies checked, an unresolved V gene covers under half of the shortfall, and the cause of the remainder is unknown. This sample lists approximately 2.3 million clones; roughly 93% were detected once. 0.39% of the sample is taken by the ten largest. Sequencing was done on a sample of naive CD4+ T cells from PBMCs. The cell subset or site label, as the study defines it: CD45RA+ positively selected. Receptors originate from a young man in good health. Some clones in this sample may be carry-over from other donors' samples.

This clone has a single count. The chain recombines TRBV27 with TRBJ2-7; perhaps TRBD2 as D (5 bases). The V and J ends lost 2 bases and 6 bases respectively, with 17 bases between them. Germline loops: CDR1 MNHEY, CDR2 SMNVEV (reference sequence). The CDR3 is made up of 15 amino acids. The CDR3 DNA reads TGTGCCAGCAGTTTAAAGGCGGGCTCCCCGGCCGAGCAGTACTTC. Its protein is CASSLKAGSPAEQYF.

The rearrangement links TRBV5-1 to TRBJ2-2, with TRBD2 matching 8 bases. CDR1 is SGHRS, CDR2 YFSETQ, per germline. V was clipped by 9 bases and J by 0 bases; unmatched bases: 7. This CDR3 is built from 15 residues. The CDR3 protein is CATGGDGANTGELFF. DNA for the CDR3: TGCGCCACCGGGGGGGACGGAGCGAACACCGGGGAGCTGTTTTTT.

The V call is TRBV5-6, the J call TRBJ1-4; D unresolved. The CDR3 length is 14 residues. The germline gives CDR1 SGHDT, CDR2 YYEEEE. V was trimmed by 4 bases and J by 8 bases, leaving 15 bases between them. The CDR3 coding sequence is TGTGCCAGCAGCCTCGGACGGCGAGGCGAAAAACTGTTTTTT. This translates into CASSLGRRGEKLFF.

CDR3 nucleotide sequence: TGTGCCAGCAGTTTTAACAGGGAGGGTACGCAGTATTTT. Translating gives CASSFNREGTQYF. The chain links TRBV27 to TRBJ2-3; maybe TRBD2 (7 bases). In germline, CDR1 is MNHEY, CDR2 SMNVEV (reference sequence). The V end was cut by 3 bases, the J end by 8 bases, with 12 bases between. The CDR3 runs to 13 residues.

The CDR3 here is CASSPVDRDYQPQHF. The CDR3 DNA is TGTGCCAGCAGCCCTGTGGACAGGGATTATCAGCCCCAGCATTTT. The chain carries TRBV27 and TRBJ1-5, with 8 bases lining up with TRBD1. The CDR3 spans 15 residues. Germline-derived CDR1 and CDR2 are MNHEY and SMNVEV (reference sequence). V shed 6 bases and J 5 bases; nucleotides not matched to a gene: 9.

This sequence joins TRBV6-6 and TRBJ2-1; unclear D gene. Germline CDR1 MNHNY, CDR2 SVGAGI (reference sequence). Trimming took 4 bases from V and 2 from J, leaving 6 bases between them. The CDR3 covers 13 residues. CDR3 sequence reads: CASSSGPYNEQFF. As DNA, the CDR3 is TGTGCCAGCAGTTCCGGACCCTACAATGAGCAGTTCTTC.

The chain uses TRBV28 and TRBJ2-2, with D uncertain. The V gene's germline CDR1 is MDHEN and CDR2 SYDVKM. V gave up 1 base and J gave up 2 bases, with 14 bases separating them. The CDR3 length is 17 residues. The DNA for the CDR3 is TGTGCCAGCAGTTTATCCTGGTTAGAGCTCAACACCGGGGAGCTGTTTTTT. This gives the protein CASSLSWLELNTGELFF.

This clone was found a few times. The chain joins TRBV11-2 to TRBJ2-1; 9 bases map to TRBD1. The germline CDR1 and CDR2 sequences are SGHAT and FQNNGV. With V trimmed by 5 bases and J by 9 bases, 5 bases remained unmatched. The CDR3 consists of 13 residues. CDR3 nucleotide sequence: TGTGCCAGCAGCCCAGACAGGGGGGTTGAGCAGTTCTTC. Protein product: CASSPDRGVEQFF.

The V and J genes are TRBV9 and TRBJ2-1; 8 bases fit TRBD2. Trimming at V came to 1 base and at J to 2 bases, leaving 8 bases not matched to a gene. The CDR3 is 17 amino acids. Germline assignment: CDR1 SGDLS and CDR2 YYNGEE. Written as DNA, the CDR3 is TGTGCCAGCAGCGTAATCCCCCGCGGGGGGACCTACAATGAGCAGTTCTTC. Encoded protein: CASSVIPRGGTYNEQFF.

This rearrangement joins TRBV2 to TRBJ2-3, with D hard to call. The V and J ends lost 3 bases and 2 bases respectively, with 15 bases between them. CDR3 length: 16 amino acids. The germline V gene encodes CDR1 SNHLY and CDR2 FYNNEI. DNA of the CDR3: TGTGCCAGCAGTGACCCGGTTCTTGGAAACACAGATACGCAGTATTTT. This gives the protein CASSDPVLGNTDTQYF.

Comment on this clone: Other DNA variants within this sample encode the same CDR3. V usage is TRBV18 and J usage is TRBJ1-3, with D unclear. Germline V lookup: CDR1 KGHSH, CDR2 LQKENI. Trimming removed 3 bases at V and 1 base at J, with 7 bases between. CDR3 length equals 14 residues. The CDR3 loop reads CASSPDGSGNTIYF. The CDR3 bases are TGTGCCAGCTCACCGGACGGGTCTGGAAACACCATATATTTT.

The chain links TRBV28 to TRBJ1-1, with D perhaps TRBD1 (5 bases). Germline assignment: CDR1 MDHEN and CDR2 SYDVKM. The CDR3 runs 11 residues. V was shortened by 7 bases and J by 11 bases, with 14 bases between the two germline ends. The CDR3 nucleotides are TGTGCCAGCATCGGTAGGGGATGGGCTTTCTTT. The encoded protein is CASIGRGWAFF.

The V gene is TRBV5-1, the J gene TRBJ1-3; 7 nucleotides match TRBD1. This CDR3 contains 16 residues. J was trimmed by 0 bases and V by 3 bases; bases with no gene match: 6. Germline V gene data show CDR1 as SGHRS and CDR2 as YFSETQ. DNA of the CDR3: TGCGCCAGCAGCTCGAAGGGACAGAGCTCTGGAAACACCATATATTTT. Its protein product is CASSSKGQSSGNTIYF.

This clone was found a few times. CDR3 bases: TGCGCCAGCAGCTTGGACGGGGCTCAGGGGGACACCATATATTTT. Translated, it gives CASSLDGAQGDTIYF. The chain employs TRBV5-1 and TRBJ1-3; the match to TRBD1 covers 7 bases. The CDR3 consists of 15 residues. From germline, CDR1 is SGHRS and CDR2 YFSETQ. V shed 0 bases and J 8 bases; nucleotides not matched to a gene: 8.

J is TRBJ1-2 and V is TRBV30; D is possibly TRBD1 (5 bases). Germline lookup yields CDR1 GTSNPN and CDR2 SVGIG (reference sequence). V lost 0 bases to trimming and J lost 0 bases, with 11 bases between them. The CDR3 extends over 15 amino acids. The DNA for the CDR3 is TGTGCCTGGAGTGTCTGGGGGGAAGCTAACTATGGCTACACCTTC. Its protein product is CAWSVWGEANYGYTF.

This chain links TRBV6-5 with TRBJ1-4; 8 nucleotides match TRBD1. V gave up 6 bases and J gave up 8 bases; unmatched junction bases: 11. The CDR3 has 15 amino acids. The germline V gene has CDR1 MNHEY and CDR2 SVGAGI. The CDR3 bases are TGTGCCAGCAGAACGACAGGGGTATTTGTAGAAAAACTGTTTTTT. It codes for CASRTTGVFVEKLFF.

This clone was observed a single time. The CDR3 region is CASSLVGTSTNEQFF. For the CDR3, the DNA is TGTGCCAGCAGCTTGGTAGGGACTAGTACTAATGAGCAGTTCTTC. This chain uses TRBV5-4 with TRBJ2-1, with 8 bases lining up with TRBD2. Unmatched junction bases numbered 6, after V lost 0 bases and J lost 7 bases. This CDR3 is built from 15 residues. CDR1 and CDR2 from the germline V gene are SGHNT and YYREEE (reference sequence).

The V gene is TRBV5-1, the J gene TRBJ2-1; 13 nucleotides line up with TRBD2. Trimming took 4 bases from V and 8 from J; bases not matched to a gene: 12. Germline CDR1 and CDR2: SGHRS and YFSETQ. The CDR3 is 17 amino acids. This chain's CDR3 is CASSRGLAGDSVDEQFF. The CDR3 DNA is TGCGCCAGCAGCCGAGGACTAGCGGGAGATTCCGTGGATGAGCAGTTCTTC. The full variable domain, completed using reference TRBV5-1 and TRBJ2-1, is KAGVTQTPRYLIKTRGQQVTLSCSPISGHRSVSWYQQTPGQGLQFLFEYFSETQRNKGNFPGRFSGRQFSNSRSEMNVSTLELGDSALYLCASSRGLAGDSVDEQFFGPGTRLTVL.

The rearrangement uses TRBV5-6 and TRBJ2-2; D possibly corresponds to TRBD1 (6 bases). CDR1 is SGHDT, CDR2 YYEEEE, per germline. V lost 4 bases and J 5 bases, leaving 12 bases between the germline ends. The CDR3 is 14 residues long. The CDR3 protein is CASSMLQGTGELFF. The CDR3 nucleotides read TGTGCCAGCAGCATGTTACAGGGAACCGGGGAGCTGTTTTTT.

J is TRBJ1-6 and V is TRBV27, with D perhaps TRBD1 (5 bases). The germline V gene has CDR1 MNHEY and CDR2 SMNVEV (reference sequence). The CDR3 consists of 15 residues. V was cut by 0 bases and J by 6 bases, with 9 bases left in between. CDR3 sequence: CASSLSGRVNSPLHF. The CDR3 coding sequence is TGTGCCAGCAGTTTATCAGGCAGGGTTAATTCACCCCTCCACTTT.

The chain links TRBV7-8 to TRBJ2-7; TRBD1 might be the D (6 bases). This CDR3 is 13 amino acids long. V lost 5 bases, J lost 6 bases, and 14 bases lay in between. Germline CDR1 reads SGHVS; CDR2 reads FQNEAQ. This CDR3 is CASSKRDNAEQYF. The CDR3 DNA reads TGTGCCAGCAGCAAACGGGACAACGCCGAGCAGTACTTC.

The genes are TRBV6-5 and TRBJ1-1; 7 bases map to TRBD1. From germline, CDR1 is MNHEY and CDR2 SVGAGI. This CDR3 is 15 amino acids long. Unmatched junction bases numbered 7, after V lost 6 bases and J lost 0 bases. The CDR3 nucleotides are TGTGCCAGCAGGTCCGGACAGGCGATGAACACTGAAGCTTTCTTT. Encoded protein: CASRSGQAMNTEAFF.

In this sample, this clone turned up once. The chain has TRBV5-6 and TRBJ2-5, with D tentatively TRBD1 (5 bases). V lost 6 bases and J lost 4, with 13 bases in between. The CDR3 has 13 residues. Germline assignment: CDR1 SGHDT and CDR2 YYEEEE. The CDR3 sequence: CASTQQRGETQYF. The CDR3 bases are TGTGCCAGCACCCAGCAAAGGGGAGAGACCCAGTACTTC.

This clone appeared once. V usage is TRBV11-1 and J usage is TRBJ1-1; 7 bases are shared with TRBD1. Germline V gene data show CDR1 as SGHAT and CDR2 as FQDESV (reference sequence). After removal of 7 bases from V and 5 bases from J, the junction contained 7 bases not matched to a gene. CDR3 size: 13 residues. CDR3 bases: TGTGCCAGCAAGACGGGACAGTATACTGAAGCTTTCTTT. This gives the protein CASKTGQYTEAFF.

V gene TRBV7-2 combines with J gene TRBJ2-7; D assignment may be TRBD1 or TRBD2 (5 bases each). The CDR3 contains 15 residues. From germline, CDR1 is SGHTA and CDR2 FQGNSA. V lost 3 bases to trimming and J lost 4 bases, with 16 bases between them. The DNA for the CDR3 is TGTGCCAGCAGCTTTACCTGGGACGCGTCTTACGAGCAGTACTTC. It codes for CASSFTWDASYEQYF.

The chain couples TRBV29-1 to TRBJ2-1; maybe TRBD2 (5 bases). CDR1 is SQVTM and CDR2 is ANQGSEA in the germline V gene. The CDR3 spans 11 residues. The V gene lost 0 bases and the J gene lost 15 bases, with 12 bases spanning the gap. The CDR3 coding sequence is TGCAGCGTTGAAGAACCCGGGATGGGGTTCTTC. Its protein product is CSVEEPGMGFF.

In its sample, this clone was seen once. The V call is TRBV19, the J call TRBJ1-5; D ambiguous. V was trimmed by 3 bases and J by 3 bases, leaving 6 bases between them. The CDR3 loop spans 13 amino acids. In germline, CDR1 is LNHDA, CDR2 SQIVND (reference sequence). The CDR3 sequence is CASSMVVNQPQHF. In DNA, the CDR3 is TGTGCCAGTAGTATGGTGGTCAATCAGCCCCAGCATTTT.